The present TCR beta chain was sequenced within a study of blood T cells in healthy people across ages. CDR3 size: 17 residues. The germline CDR1 and CDR2 sequences are SEHNR and FQNEAQ (reference sequence). Isolated per sample were at least 7 million PBMCs. A second roughly 6 to 12 cycle PCR used barcoded and J-beta primers. Every cDNA molecule carried a tag from a template-switch adaptor bearing 12 random nucleotides. Every sample produced at least 2.5 million CDR3-containing paired-end reads. MiXCR was run by TCRdb on the 5' RACE reads, yielding one entry per CDR3 protein. The sample includes fewer than 1,200,000 distinct CDR3 sequences, under 30% of them seen just once. The same data also contributed to another study, on T cells of mothers and their children. That paper adds: Donation was provided by three healthy Caucasian mothers along with their six children.

The sequencing sample was made of blood. This chain connects TRBV7-9 to TRBJ2-1, with TRBD1 as a possible D gene (5 bases). The DNA end favors TRBJ2-7, so the J call may be wrong. This sequence originates from a girl aged 2 to 9 in good health. DNA of the CDR3: TGTGCCAGCAGCTTCCCGTCAACGCTGGCAGGGCGGCACGAGCAGTACTTC. It encodes CASSFPSTLAGRHEQYF.